The 15 T cell receptor beta chains listed next were all sequenced from one sample in a study of siplizumab effects on memory and regulatory T cells. TCRdb keeps only in-frame clones here, not all; method: immunoSEQ multiplex PCR. Seen here are approximately 94,000 clones, approximately 96% observed once, and the top ten hold 0.025% to 0.035%. Sequenced material: naive CD4+ T cells sorted from blood. The receptors here all came from a human donor in good health.

The rearrangement links TRBV19 to TRBJ1-1, with 10 positions matching TRBD1. Germline CDR1 LNHDA, CDR2 SQIVND (reference sequence). CDR3 length: 14 residues. Losses at the gene ends were 6 bases for V and 3 bases for J; bases not matched to a gene: 4. The CDR3 DNA sequence: TGTGCCAGTAGGAGACAGGGGGCGGACACTGAAGCTTTCTTT. Its protein product is CASRRQGADTEAFF.

The chain couples TRBV5-1 to TRBJ2-6, with a possible D match to TRBD2 (7 bases). The CDR3 extends over 16 amino acids. Germline V gene lookup returns CDR1 SGHRS and CDR2 YFSETQ. Trimming took 4 bases from V and 4 from J, leaving 15 bases between them. The CDR3 nucleotides read TGCGCCAGCAGCCCCGGCGCGGGGGCAGGGGCCAACGTCCTGACTTTC. Amino acids: CASSPGAGAGANVLTF.

The chain uses TRBV10-3 and TRBJ1-3, with D maybe TRBD1 (6 bases). The V and J ends lost 8 bases and 0 bases respectively, with 23 bases between them. CDR3 size: 18 residues. Germline CDR1 ENHRY, CDR2 SYGVKD. The CDR3 loop reads CAIERPGDNLHSGNTIYF. In DNA, the CDR3 is TGTGCCATCGAGCGACCCGGGGACAACCTTCACTCTGGAAACACCATATATTTT.

The chain carries TRBV6-5 and TRBJ2-1; no reliable D call. Germline values: CDR1 MNHEY, CDR2 SVGAGI. The CDR3 contains 15 residues. V lost 5 bases and J lost 0, with 11 bases in between. CDR3 region: CASSKDGSSYNEQFF. The CDR3, as DNA: TGTGCCAGCAGTAAAGACGGCAGCTCCTACAATGAGCAGTTCTTC.

The chain has TRBV18 and TRBJ2-3, with TRBD2 matching 12 bases. The CDR3 consists of 16 residues. V dropped 3 bases and J dropped 3; count of bases not matched to a gene: 4. The V gene's germline CDR1 is KGHSH and CDR2 LQKENI. In nucleotides, the CDR3 is TGTGCCAGCTCACCCCCTAGCGGGGGGGGTACAGATACGCAGTATTTT. It specifies CASSPPSGGGTDTQYF.

The rearrangement joins TRBV5-1 to TRBJ2-1; possible D gene TRBD2, 7 bases. Trimming left V 0 bases short and J 6 bases short, with 13 bases between. The CDR3 runs to 15 residues. The germline gives CDR1 SGHRS, CDR2 YFSETQ. Written as DNA, the CDR3 is TGCGCCAGCAGCTTGGAGGGCGGGGGCTTCAATGAGCAGTTCTTC. It translates to CASSLEGGGFNEQFF.

The chain uses TRBV9 and TRBJ2-6; D ambiguous. The CDR3 has 17 amino acids. Germline loops: CDR1 SGDLS, CDR2 YYNGEE. V was shortened by 6 bases and J by 0 bases, with 16 bases between the two germline ends. The chain's CDR3 is CASTSHGSPSGANVLTF. Written as DNA, the CDR3 is TGTGCCAGCACGAGCCACGGCAGCCCCTCTGGGGCCAACGTCCTGACTTTC.

The genes are TRBV9 and TRBJ2-3; the match to TRBD1 covers 9 bases. The J segment lost 8 bases and the V segment lost 0 bases, leaving 7 bases of the junction unmatched. The length of the CDR3 is 15 residues. Germline CDR1 reads SGDLS; CDR2 reads YYNGEE. CDR3 protein: CASSVGDREEGTQYF. The CDR3 coding sequence is TGTGCCAGCAGCGTAGGGGACAGGGAGGAGGGTACGCAGTATTTT. The full variable domain, in which reference TRBV9 and TRBJ2-3 provide the parts outside the CDR3, is DSGVTQTPKHLITATGQRVTLRCSPRSGDLSVYWYQQSLDQGLQFLIQYYNGEERAKGNILERFSAQQFPDLHSELNLSSLELGDSALYFCASSVGDREEGTQYFGPGTRLTVL.

CDR3 sequence (DNA): TGTGCCAGCTCACCAGACCCGGTTCAGCCCCAGCATTTT. It yields the protein CASSPDPVQPQHF. The rearrangement links TRBV18 to TRBJ1-5, with D uncertain. The CDR3 has 13 residues. Germline assignment: CDR1 KGHSH and CDR2 LQKENI. V was cut by 2 bases and J by 6 bases, with 8 bases left in between.

The chain uses TRBV5-6 and TRBJ1-1, with D possibly TRBD1 on 5 matching bases. V was cut by 2 bases and J by 0 bases, with 5 bases left in between. The CDR3 runs 13 residues. In germline, CDR1 is SGHDT, CDR2 YYEEEE. In DNA, the CDR3 is TGTGCCAGCAGCTTCAGGGTGAACACTGAAGCTTTCTTT. Its protein is CASSFRVNTEAFF.

V is TRBV5-1 and J is TRBJ2-5; 10 nucleotides align to TRBD2. Per the germline V gene, CDR1 is SGHRS and CDR2 is YFSETQ. With V trimmed by 4 bases and J by 3 bases, 6 bases remained unmatched. This CDR3 comprises 15 residues. CDR3 sequence reads: CASSASGGAEETQYF. The CDR3 DNA sequence: TGCGCCAGCAGCGCAAGCGGGGGGGCCGAAGAGACCCAGTACTTC.

In the case of this clone: One end of the junction fails to match germline, which may point to a read error. This rearrangement joins TRBV19 to TRBJ1-2; TRBD1 is a possible D gene (6 bases). Germline V gene data show CDR1 as LNHDA and CDR2 as SQIVND (reference sequence). The CDR3 length is 15 residues. The CDR3 here is CARLPSRGTVGTALF. In DNA form, the CDR3 reads TGTGCCAGGCTACCATCTAGGGGGACGGTGGGGACCGCGCTCTTC.

The V call is TRBV28, the J call TRBJ2-5; D is unclear. The germline V gene encodes CDR1 MDHEN and CDR2 SYDVKM. CDR3 length: 14 residues. V was clipped by 6 bases and J by 2 bases, with 13 bases between them. In nucleotides, the CDR3 is TGTGCCAGCAGCCGATTGATGCTTCAAGAGACCCAGTACTTC. It translates to CASSRLMLQETQYF.

This clone has only a few counts. This rearrangement joins TRBV19 to TRBJ1-6, with D possibly being TRBD1 (6 bases). Germline V lookup: CDR1 LNHDA, CDR2 SQIVND (reference sequence). CDR3 size: 15 residues. Trimming cost V 4 bases and J 10 bases, with 17 bases left between them. In nucleotides, the CDR3 is TGTGCCAGTAGTAGGGACAAGACATCGGGCTCACCCCTCCACTTT. Its translation is CASSRDKTSGSPLHF.

The gene calls are TRBV7-3 and TRBJ2-1; unclear D gene. Per germline, CDR1 SGHTA and CDR2 FQGTGA. Trimming shortened V by 5 bases and J by 7 bases, and 15 bases separated the two germline ends. There are 14 residues in the CDR3. This chain's CDR3 is CASSLHRARNEQFF. CDR3 DNA sequence: TGTGCCAGCAGCCTTCATCGGGCTAGGAATGAGCAGTTCTTC.